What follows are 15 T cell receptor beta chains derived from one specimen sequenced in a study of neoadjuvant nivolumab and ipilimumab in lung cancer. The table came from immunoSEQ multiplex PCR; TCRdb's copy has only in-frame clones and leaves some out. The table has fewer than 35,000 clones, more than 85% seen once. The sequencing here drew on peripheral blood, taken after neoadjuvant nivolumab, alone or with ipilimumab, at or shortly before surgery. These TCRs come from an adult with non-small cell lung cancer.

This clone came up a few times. In DNA form, the CDR3 reads TGTGCCAGCAGCTTAACAGGGCTAGTTACCGAGCAGTACTTC. Encoded protein: CASSLTGLVTEQYF. The V call is TRBV7-3, the J call TRBJ2-7; D remains unclear. The CDR3 runs to 14 residues. Germline CDR1 and CDR2: SGHTA and FQGTGA. V was cut by 0 bases and J by 6 bases, with 12 bases left in between.

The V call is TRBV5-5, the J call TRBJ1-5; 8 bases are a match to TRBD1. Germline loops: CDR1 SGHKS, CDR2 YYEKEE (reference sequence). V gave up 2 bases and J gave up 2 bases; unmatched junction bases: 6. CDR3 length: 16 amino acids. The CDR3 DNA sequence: TGTGCCAGCAGCTTCCAGGGGGCTGGGGGCAATCAGCCCCAGCATTTT. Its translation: CASSFQGAGGNQPQHF.

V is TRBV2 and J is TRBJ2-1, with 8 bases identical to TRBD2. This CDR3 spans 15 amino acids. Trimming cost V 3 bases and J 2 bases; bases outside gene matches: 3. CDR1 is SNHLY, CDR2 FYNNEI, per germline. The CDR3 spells CASSDERGTYNEQFF. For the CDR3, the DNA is TGTGCCAGCAGTGATGAGCGGGGGACCTACAATGAGCAGTTCTTC. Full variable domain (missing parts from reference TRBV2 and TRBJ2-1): EPEVTQTPSHQVTQMGQEVILRCVPISNHLYFYWYRQILGQKVEFLVSFYNNEISEKSEIFDDQFSVERPDGSNFTLKIRSTKLEDSAMYFCASSDERGTYNEQFFGPGTRLTVL.

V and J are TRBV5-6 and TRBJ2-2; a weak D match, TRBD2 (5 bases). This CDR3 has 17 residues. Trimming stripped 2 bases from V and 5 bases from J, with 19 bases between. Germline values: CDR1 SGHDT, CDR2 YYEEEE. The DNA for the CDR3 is TGTGCCAGCAGCTTATTACGGGAAGGGTTTATAACCGGGGAGCTGTTTTTT. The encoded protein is CASSLLREGFITGELFF.

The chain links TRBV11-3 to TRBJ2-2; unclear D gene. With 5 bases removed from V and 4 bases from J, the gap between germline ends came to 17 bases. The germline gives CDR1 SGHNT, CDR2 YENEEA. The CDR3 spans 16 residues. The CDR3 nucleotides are TGTGCCAGCAGCCCCCTCCGGGCGCTGGGCACCGGGGAGCTGTTTTTT. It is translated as CASSPLRALGTGELFF.

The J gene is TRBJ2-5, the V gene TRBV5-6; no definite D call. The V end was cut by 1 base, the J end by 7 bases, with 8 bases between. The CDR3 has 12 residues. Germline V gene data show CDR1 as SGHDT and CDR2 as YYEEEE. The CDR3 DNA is TGTGCCAGCAGCTTGACCTTGGGGACCCAGTACTTC. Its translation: CASSLTLGTQYF.

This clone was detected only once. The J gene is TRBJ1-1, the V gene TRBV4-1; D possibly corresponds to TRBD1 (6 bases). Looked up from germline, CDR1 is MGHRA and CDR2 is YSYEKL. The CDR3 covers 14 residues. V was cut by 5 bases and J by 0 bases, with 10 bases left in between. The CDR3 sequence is CASSTRQVNTEAFF. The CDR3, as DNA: TGCGCCAGCAGCACACGACAGGTGAACACTGAAGCTTTCTTT.

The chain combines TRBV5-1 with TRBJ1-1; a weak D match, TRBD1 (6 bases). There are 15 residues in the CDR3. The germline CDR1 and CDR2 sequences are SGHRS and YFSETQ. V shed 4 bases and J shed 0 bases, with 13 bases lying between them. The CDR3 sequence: CASSEPGHLNTEAFF. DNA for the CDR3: TGCGCCAGCAGCGAACCGGGACACCTGAACACTGAAGCTTTCTTT.

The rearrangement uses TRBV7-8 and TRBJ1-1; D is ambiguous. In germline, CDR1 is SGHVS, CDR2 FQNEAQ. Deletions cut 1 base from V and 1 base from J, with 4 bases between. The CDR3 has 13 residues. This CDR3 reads CASSLVRNTEAFF. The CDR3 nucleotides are TGTGCCAGCAGCTTAGTAAGGAACACTGAAGCTTTCTTT. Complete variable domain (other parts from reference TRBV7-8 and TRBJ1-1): GAGVSQSPRYKVAKRGQDVALRCDPISGHVSLFWYQQALGQGPEFLTYFQNEAQLDKSGLPSDRFFAERPEGSVSTLKIQRTQQEDSAVYLCASSLVRNTEAFFGQGTRLTVV.

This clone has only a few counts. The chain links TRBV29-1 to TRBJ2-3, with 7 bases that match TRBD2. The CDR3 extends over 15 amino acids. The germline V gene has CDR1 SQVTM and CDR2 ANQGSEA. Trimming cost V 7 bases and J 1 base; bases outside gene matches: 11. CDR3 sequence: CSGVWGRARTDTQYF. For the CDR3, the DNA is TGCAGCGGAGTTTGGGGGAGGGCCCGCACAGATACGCAGTATTTT.

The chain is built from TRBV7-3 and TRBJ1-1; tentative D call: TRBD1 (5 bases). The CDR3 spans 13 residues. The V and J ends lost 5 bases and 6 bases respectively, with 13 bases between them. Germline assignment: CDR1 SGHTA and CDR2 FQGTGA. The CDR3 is CASSPGPNSEAFF. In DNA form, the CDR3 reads TGTGCCAGCAGCCCGGGACCCAACTCTGAAGCTTTCTTT.

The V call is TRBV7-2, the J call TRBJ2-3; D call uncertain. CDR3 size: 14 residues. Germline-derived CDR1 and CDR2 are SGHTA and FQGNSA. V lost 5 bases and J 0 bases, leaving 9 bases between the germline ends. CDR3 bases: TGTGCCAGCAGCGCCCTACCCAGCACAGATACGCAGTATTTT. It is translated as CASSALPSTDTQYF.

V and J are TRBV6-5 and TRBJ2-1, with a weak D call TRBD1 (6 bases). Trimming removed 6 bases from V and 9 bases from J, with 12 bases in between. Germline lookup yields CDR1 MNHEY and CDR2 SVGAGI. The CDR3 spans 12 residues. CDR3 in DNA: TGTGCCAGCAGCCCGATAGGGGGTGAGCAGTTCTTC. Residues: CASSPIGGEQFF.

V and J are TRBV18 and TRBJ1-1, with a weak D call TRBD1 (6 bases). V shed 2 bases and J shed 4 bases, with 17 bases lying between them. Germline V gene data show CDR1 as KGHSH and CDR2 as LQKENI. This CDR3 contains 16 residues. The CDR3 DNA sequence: TGTGCCAGCTCACCAGTCGGTTCAGGGGAGGGCACTGAAGCTTTCTTT. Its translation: CASSPVGSGEGTEAFF.

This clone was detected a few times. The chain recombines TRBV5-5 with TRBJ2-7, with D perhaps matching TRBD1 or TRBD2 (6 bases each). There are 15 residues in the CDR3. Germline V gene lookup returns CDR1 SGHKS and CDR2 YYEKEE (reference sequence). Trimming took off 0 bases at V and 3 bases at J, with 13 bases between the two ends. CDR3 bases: TGTGCCAGCAGCTTGGCGTGGGGGGCTGACTACGAGCAGTACTTC. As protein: CASSLAWGADYEQYF.